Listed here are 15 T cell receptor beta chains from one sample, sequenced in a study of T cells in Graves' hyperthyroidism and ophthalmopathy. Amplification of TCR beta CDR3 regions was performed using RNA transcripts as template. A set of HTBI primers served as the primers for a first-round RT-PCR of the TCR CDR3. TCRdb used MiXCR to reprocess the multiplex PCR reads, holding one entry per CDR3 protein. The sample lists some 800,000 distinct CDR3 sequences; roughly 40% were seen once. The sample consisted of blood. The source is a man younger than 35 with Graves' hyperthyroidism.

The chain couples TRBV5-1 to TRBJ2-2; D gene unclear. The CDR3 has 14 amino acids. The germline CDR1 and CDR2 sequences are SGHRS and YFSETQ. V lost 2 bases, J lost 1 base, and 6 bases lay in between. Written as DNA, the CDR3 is TGCGCCAGCAGCTTTCAAATGAACACCGGGGAGCTGTTTTTT. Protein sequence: CASSFQMNTGELFF.

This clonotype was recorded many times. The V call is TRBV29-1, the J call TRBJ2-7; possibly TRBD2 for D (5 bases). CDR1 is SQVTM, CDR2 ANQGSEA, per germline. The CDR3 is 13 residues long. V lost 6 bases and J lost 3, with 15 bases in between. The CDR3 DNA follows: TGCAGCGTCCGGACTTCCCGGCGCTACGAGCAGTACTTC. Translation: CSVRTSRRYEQYF.

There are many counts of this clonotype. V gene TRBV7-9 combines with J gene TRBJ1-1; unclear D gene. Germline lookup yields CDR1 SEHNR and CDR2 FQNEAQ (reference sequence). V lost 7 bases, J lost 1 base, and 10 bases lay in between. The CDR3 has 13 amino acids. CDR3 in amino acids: CASTSERNTEAFF. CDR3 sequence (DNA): TGTGCCAGCACCTCGGAGAGGAACACTGAAGCTTTCTTT.

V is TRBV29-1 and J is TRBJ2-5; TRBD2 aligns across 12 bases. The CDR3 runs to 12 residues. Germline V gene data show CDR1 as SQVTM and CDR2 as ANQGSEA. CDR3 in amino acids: CRLAGGAETQYF. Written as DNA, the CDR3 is TGCAGACTAGCGGGAGGAGCGGAGACCCAGTACTTC. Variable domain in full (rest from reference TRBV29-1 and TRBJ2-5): SAVISQKPSRDICQRGTSLTIQCQVDSQVTMMFWYRQQPGQSLTLIATANQGSEATYESGFVIDKFPISRPNLTFSTLTVSNMSPEDSSIYLCRLAGGAETQYFGPGTRLLVL.

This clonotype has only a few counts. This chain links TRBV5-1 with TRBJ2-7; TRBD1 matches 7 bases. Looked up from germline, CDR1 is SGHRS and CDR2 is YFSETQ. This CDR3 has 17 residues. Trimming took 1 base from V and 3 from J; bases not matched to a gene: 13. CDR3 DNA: TGCGCCAGCAGCTTGTCCTCCACACCGGGACAGTTCTACGAGCAGTACTTC. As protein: CASSLSSTPGQFYEQYF.

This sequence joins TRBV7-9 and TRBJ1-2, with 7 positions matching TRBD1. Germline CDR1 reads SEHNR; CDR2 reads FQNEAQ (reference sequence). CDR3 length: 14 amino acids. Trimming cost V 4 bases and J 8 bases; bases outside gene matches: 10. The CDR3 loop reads CASSSGQASRGYTF. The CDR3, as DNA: TGTGCCAGCAGCTCTGGACAGGCTTCAAGAGGCTACACCTTC.

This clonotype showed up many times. CDR3 nucleotide sequence: TGCGCCAGCAGCCAAGACCACAGATACGAGCAGTACTTC. Its protein is CASSQDHRYEQYF. The chain couples TRBV4-1 to TRBJ2-7; D is uncertain. Looked up from germline, CDR1 is MGHRA and CDR2 is YSYEKL. Between the trimmed V and J ends, which lost 0 bases and 4 bases, there was a span of 7 bases. CDR3 size: 13 residues.

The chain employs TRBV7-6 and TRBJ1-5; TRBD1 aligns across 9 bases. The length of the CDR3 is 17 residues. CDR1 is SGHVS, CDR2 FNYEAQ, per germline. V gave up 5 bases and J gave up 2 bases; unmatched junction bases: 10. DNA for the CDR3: TGTGCCAGCAGCCCCGGGACAGGGTGGTTGGGCAATCAGCCCCAGCATTTT. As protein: CASSPGTGWLGNQPQHF.

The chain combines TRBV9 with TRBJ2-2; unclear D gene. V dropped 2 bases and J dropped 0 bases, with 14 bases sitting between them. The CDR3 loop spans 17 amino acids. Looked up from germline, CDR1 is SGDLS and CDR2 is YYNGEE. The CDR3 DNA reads TGTGCCAGCAGCGTGGGCCGCTCTGGGGCGAACACCGGGGAGCTGTTTTTT. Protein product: CASSVGRSGANTGELFF.

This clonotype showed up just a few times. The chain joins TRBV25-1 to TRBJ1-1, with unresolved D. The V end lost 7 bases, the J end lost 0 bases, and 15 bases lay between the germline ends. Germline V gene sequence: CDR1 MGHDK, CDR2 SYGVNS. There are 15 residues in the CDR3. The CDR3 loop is CASTPLGRMNTEAFF. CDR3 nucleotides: TGTGCCAGCACACCCCTCGGACGCATGAACACTGAAGCTTTCTTT.

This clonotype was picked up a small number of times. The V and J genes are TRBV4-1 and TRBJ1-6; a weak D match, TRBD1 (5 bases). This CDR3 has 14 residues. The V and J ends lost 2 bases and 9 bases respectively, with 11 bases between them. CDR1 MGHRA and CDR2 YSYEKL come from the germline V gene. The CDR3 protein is CASSQTGVGSPLHF. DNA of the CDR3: TGCGCCAGCAGCCAAACAGGCGTGGGTTCACCCCTCCACTTT.

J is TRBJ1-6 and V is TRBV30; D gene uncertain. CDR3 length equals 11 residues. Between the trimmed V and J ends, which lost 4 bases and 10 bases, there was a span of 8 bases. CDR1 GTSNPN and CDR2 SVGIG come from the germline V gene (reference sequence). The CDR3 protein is CAWKYGSPLHF. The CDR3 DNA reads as TGTGCCTGGAAATATGGGTCACCCCTCCACTTT. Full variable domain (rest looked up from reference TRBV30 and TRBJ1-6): SQTIHQWPATLVQPVGSPLSLECTVEGTSNPNLYWYRQAAGRGLQLLFYSVGIGQISSEVPQNLSASRPQDRQFILSSKKLLLSDSGFYLCAWKYGSPLHFGNGTRLTVT.

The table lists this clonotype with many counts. The CDR3 DNA reads TGTGCCAGTAGTATGGTGACAGGGGGTTCAGTCACTGAAGCTTTCTTT. Translated, it gives CASSMVTGGSVTEAFF. The chain couples TRBV19 to TRBJ1-1; 9 positions match TRBD1. Germline-derived CDR1 and CDR2 are LNHDA and SQIVND (reference sequence). This CDR3 spans 16 amino acids. Trimming cost V 3 bases and J 4 bases; bases outside gene matches: 9. The full variable domain, completed using reference TRBV19 and TRBJ1-1, is DGGITQSPKYLFRKEGQNVTLSCEQNLNHDAMYWYRQDPGQGLRLIYYSQIVNDFQKGDIAEGYSVSREKKESFPLTVTSAQKNPTAFYLCASSMVTGGSVTEAFFGQGTRLTVV.

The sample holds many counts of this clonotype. The CDR3 reads CASSLWEGPNTEAFF. Written as DNA, the CDR3 is TGTGCCAGCAGCCTGTGGGAGGGCCCGAACACTGAAGCTTTCTTT. The chain recombines TRBV7-8 with TRBJ1-1; no clear D. The V gene's germline CDR1 is SGHVS and CDR2 FQNEAQ. This CDR3 is 15 amino acids long. Trimming left V 5 bases short and J 1 base short, with 14 bases between. Complete variable domain (other parts from reference TRBV7-8 and TRBJ1-1): GAGVSQSPRYKVAKRGQDVALRCDPISGHVSLFWYQQALGQGPEFLTYFQNEAQLDKSGLPSDRFFAERPEGSVSTLKIQRTQQEDSAVYLCASSLWEGPNTEAFFGQGTRLTVV.

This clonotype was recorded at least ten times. The CDR3 region is CASRTPVSGYTF. CDR3 bases: TGTGCCAGCAGAACACCAGTCAGTGGCTACACCTTC. The J gene is TRBJ1-2, the V gene TRBV2; D is unclear. Trimming cost V 6 bases and J 7 bases, with 12 bases left between them. Germline V lookup: CDR1 SNHLY, CDR2 FYNNEI. The CDR3 length is 12 residues.